This T cell receptor (beta chain) emerged from a study of T-cell memory formation after mild COVID-19. Study findings and constraints: Proof of SARS-CoV-2 specificity was absent for the second-wave clones that crested on day 37. Cross-reactive memory seemingly joined, as some responding clones were found in pre-infection memory.

This clonotype was seen a handful of times. The target antigen is unknown. This CDR3 is 16 amino acids long. With 6 bases clipped from V and 9 bases from J, the junction kept 10 bases outside the gene matches. The authors produced TCR alpha and TCR beta cDNA libraries with sample barcodes and UMIs by 5'RACE using constant-segment primers. TCRdb reprocessed the 5' RACE reads with MiXCR, giving one entry per CDR3 protein. The sample yields more than 100,000 distinct CDR3 sequences, approximately 6.3% seen once. The sequence came from an adult woman who had mild COVID-19 (a few samples of this study predate the infection). Cell type and time point are not known. The chain combines TRBV12-3 or TRBV12-4 with TRBJ2-1; 14 bases map to TRBD2. The specimen sequenced was PBMCs or a T cell subset sorted from them (not recorded which). CDR3 DNA sequence: TGTGCCAGCAGACGCTCCGGGACTAGCGGGAGTGGTGAGCAGTTCTTC. This sequence encodes CASRRSGTSGSGEQFF.